A single sample is the source of the 24 T cell receptor beta chains below, sequenced in a study of T-cell reconstitution after alpha-beta-depleted transplantation in children. Using unique molecular identifiers, the investigators prepared the TCRbeta library. MiXCR, run by TCRdb on the PCR reads, gives a single entry per CDR3 protein. The sample yields about 480,000 distinct CDR3 sequences, around 13% seen once. Specimen: PBMCs from the stem cell graft donor, collected from the stem cell graft. Receptor source: a human donor who donated a stem cell graft to a child with combined immunodeficiency.

This clonotype has at least ten counts. The V gene is TRBV6-5, the J gene TRBJ2-5, with D possibly called TRBD1 or TRBD2 (5 bases each). V dropped 8 bases and J dropped 5 bases, with 21 bases sitting between them. The CDR3 is 15 amino acids. The germline V gene encodes CDR1 MNHEY and CDR2 SVGAGI. The CDR3 is CASQDEGRLGETQYF. CDR3 nucleotide sequence: TGTGCCAGCCAAGACGAGGGACGGTTGGGGGAGACCCAGTACTTC.

This chain joins TRBV29-1 and TRBJ1-2; D is undetermined. The CDR3 covers 11 residues. Looked up from germline, CDR1 is SQVTM and CDR2 is ANQGSEA. V was shortened by 0 bases and J by 4 bases, with 3 bases between the two germline ends. CDR3: CSVEDGYGYTF. CDR3 DNA: TGCAGCGTTGAAGATGGCTATGGCTACACCTTC.

The sample holds many counts of this clonotype. The rearrangement uses TRBV12-3 or TRBV12-4 and TRBJ2-3, with 9 bases identical to TRBD2. The CDR3 is 15 amino acids. V was pared by 5 bases and J by 1 base, with 4 bases of the junction left unmatched. The CDR3 here is CASSKRLAGTDTQYF. The CDR3 bases are TGTGCCAGCAGTAAGAGACTAGCGGGCACAGATACGCAGTATTTT.

This clonotype was counted a few times. The chain carries TRBV5-6 and TRBJ2-5; 14 bases line up with TRBD2. From germline, CDR1 is SGHDT and CDR2 YYEEEE. The trim removed 4 bases at V and 2 bases at J, leaving 7 bases unmatched. The CDR3 spans 17 residues. CDR3 bases: TGTGCCAGCAGCCTGGGACTAGCGGGAGTGGGGCAAGAGACCCAGTACTTC. Translation gives CASSLGLAGVGQETQYF.

This chain connects TRBV25-1 to TRBJ2-5; D is uncertain. CDR3 length: 13 residues. V was trimmed by 1 base and J by 5 bases, leaving 8 bases between them. Germline CDR1 reads MGHDK; CDR2 reads SYGVNS. CDR3: CASSESAGETQYF. In DNA, the CDR3 is TGTGCCAGCAGTGAATCAGCCGGGGAGACCCAGTACTTC.

Only a few counts were recorded for this clonotype. The chain recombines TRBV11-2 with TRBJ2-3; 13 nucleotides match TRBD2. Per the germline V gene, CDR1 is SGHAT and CDR2 is FQNNGV. The CDR3 extends over 17 amino acids. Trimming at V came to 5 bases and at J to 9 bases, leaving 14 bases not matched to a gene. The CDR3 sequence: CASSPGLAGAHQRTQYF. As DNA, the CDR3 is TGTGCCAGCAGCCCCGGACTAGCGGGAGCTCATCAGAGGACGCAGTATTTT.

The chain joins TRBV4-3 to TRBJ2-1; 12 bases agree with TRBD2. This CDR3 has 17 residues. V lost 1 base to trimming and J lost 6 bases; unmatched junction nucleotides: 7. Germline lookup yields CDR1 LGHNA and CDR2 YSLEER. CDR3 amino acids: CASSQGLAGGPVNEQFF. The DNA of the CDR3 is TGCGCCAGCAGCCAAGGGCTAGCGGGAGGGCCCGTCAATGAGCAGTTCTTC.

This clonotype was counted many times. The chain employs TRBV6-2 or TRBV6-3 and TRBJ1-5, with a possible D match to TRBD1 (5 bases). This CDR3 contains 15 residues. The germline CDR1 and CDR2 sequences are MNHEY and SVGEGT. V was cut by 2 bases and J by 2 bases, with 10 bases left in between. CDR3 DNA sequence: TGTGCCAGCAGTTACGGGGGAGAGGGCAATCAGCCCCAGCATTTT. Amino acid sequence: CASSYGGEGNQPQHF.

The CDR3 DNA follows: TGTGCCAGCAGCTTAGACGGGCCCCCCTACGAGCAGTACTTC. This translates into CASSLDGPPYEQYF. The chain employs TRBV11-2 and TRBJ2-7; D not certain. The V and J ends lost 0 bases and 2 bases respectively, with 8 bases between them. CDR1 and CDR2 (germline): SGHAT, FQNNGV. This CDR3 has 14 residues. Together with reference TRBV11-2 and TRBJ2-7, the CDR3 gives the full variable domain: EAGVAQSPRYKIIEKRQSVAFWCNPISGHATLYWYQQILGQGPKLLIQFQNNGVVDDSQLPKDRFSAERLKGVDSTLKIQPAKLEDSAVYLCASSLDGPPYEQYFGPGTRLTVT.

This clonotype was found many times. The chain combines TRBV10-3 with TRBJ2-5; D remains unclear. The CDR3 is made up of 14 amino acids. Trimming took 8 bases from V and 2 from J, leaving 15 bases between them. CDR1 ENHRY and CDR2 SYGVKD come from the germline V gene. Written as DNA, the CDR3 is TGTGCCATCGCCCCCTCTACCGGTCAAGAGACCCAGTACTTC. Protein product: CAIAPSTGQETQYF.

CDR3 sequence reads: CASSEAGDTEAFF. DNA for the CDR3: TGTGCCAGCAGTGAAGCGGGGGACACTGAAGCTTTCTTT. The chain recombines TRBV6-1 with TRBJ1-1; possible D gene TRBD1, 5 bases. This CDR3 comprises 13 residues. The germline V and J ends were trimmed by 0 bases and 3 bases, with 5 bases remaining between them. Germline CDR1 reads MNHNS; CDR2 reads SASEGT.

The V call is TRBV4-3, the J call TRBJ2-1, with TRBD2 identical over 8 bases. Germline V gene lookup returns CDR1 LGHNA and CDR2 YSLEER. The CDR3 has 16 residues. V shed 0 bases, J shed 3 bases, and the junction held 4 bases outside the gene matches. The CDR3 DNA sequence: TGCGCCAGCAGCCAAGAACCAGCGGGAGTCTACAATGAGCAGTTCTTC. This codes for CASSQEPAGVYNEQFF.

V and J are TRBV28 and TRBJ1-5; D uncertain. The CDR3 covers 14 residues. Per the germline V gene, CDR1 is MDHEN and CDR2 is SYDVKM. With 3 bases removed from V and 5 bases from J, the gap between germline ends came to 11 bases. The CDR3 is CASSLSSGYQPQHF. The DNA of the CDR3 is TGTGCCAGCAGTTTGAGCAGCGGGTATCAGCCCCAGCATTTT. Supplemented by reference TRBV28 and TRBJ1-5, the full variable domain reads DVKVTQSSRYLVKRTGEKVFLECVQDMDHENMFWYRQDPGLGLRLIYFSYDVKMKEKGDIPEGYSVSREKKERFSLILESASTNQTSMYLCASSLSSGYQPQHFGDGTRLSIL.

This clonotype was detected only a few times. V and J are TRBV12-3 or TRBV12-4 and TRBJ2-2, with 7 bases fitting TRBD1. The CDR3 has 14 residues. V was pared by 8 bases and J by 1 base, with 4 bases of the junction left unmatched. This CDR3 is CASRGQMNTGELFF. In nucleotides, the CDR3 is TGTGCCAGCCGGGGACAGATGAACACCGGGGAGCTGTTTTTT.

This clonotype was found a few times. V and J are TRBV14 and TRBJ2-1, with 10 bases fitting TRBD2. Germline CDR1 is SGHDN and CDR2 is FVKESK. The V gene end was trimmed by 4 bases and the J gene end by 4 bases; junction bases not matched to a gene: 7. CDR3 length: 16 residues. The CDR3 DNA reads TGTGCCAGCAGCCCCGCCCTAGCGGGAGTGTACAATGAGCAGTTCTTC. This encodes CASSPALAGVYNEQFF.

This clonotype is deemed medium-sized. The chain couples TRBV29-1 to TRBJ1-2; unclear D gene. The CDR3 has 13 residues. Germline assignment: CDR1 SQVTM and CDR2 ANQGSEA. Trimming took off 5 bases at V and 4 bases at J, with 14 bases between the two ends. CDR3 nucleotides: TGCAGCGTTCGTCAGGAAACCACCTATGGCTACACCTTC. Amino acids: CSVRQETTYGYTF. The full variable domain, completed using reference TRBV29-1 and TRBJ1-2, is SAVISQKPSRDICQRGTSLTIQCQVDSQVTMMFWYRQQPGQSLTLIATANQGSEATYESGFVIDKFPISRPNLTFSTLTVSNMSPEDSSIYLCSVRQETTYGYTFGSGTRLTVV.

The chain recombines TRBV24-1 with TRBJ2-3, with TRBD2 identical over 10 bases. The CDR3 consists of 16 residues. CDR1 is KGHDR and CDR2 is SFDVKD in the germline V gene. The V gene end was trimmed by 5 bases and the J gene end by 0 bases; junction bases not matched to a gene: 4. In DNA form, the CDR3 reads TGTGCCACCAGTGGGACTAGCGGACCTAGCACAGATACGCAGTATTTT. This codes for CATSGTSGPSTDTQYF.

In this sample, this clonotype turned up many times. The genes are TRBV12-3 or TRBV12-4 and TRBJ1-1; the D gene is possibly TRBD1 (6 bases). The CDR3 runs 16 residues. V lost 1 base, J lost 4 bases, and 16 bases lay in between. For the CDR3, the DNA is TGTGCCAGCAGTTTAGGGGGGGCCCAGGGCCTCACTGAAGCTTTCTTT. It codes for CASSLGGAQGLTEAFF.

The sample holds many counts of this clonotype. The chain combines TRBV29-1 with TRBJ1-2, with 9 positions matching TRBD1. V shed 7 bases and J 2 bases; nucleotides not matched to a gene: 5. CDR1 is SQVTM, CDR2 ANQGSEA, per germline. The CDR3 covers 13 residues. In nucleotides, the CDR3 is TGCAGCGCCACCGGGACAGGGAACTATGGCTACACCTTC. This gives the protein CSATGTGNYGYTF. The whole variable domain, remainder taken from reference TRBV29-1 and TRBJ1-2, is SAVISQKPSRDICQRGTSLTIQCQVDSQVTMMFWYRQQPGQSLTLIATANQGSEATYESGFVIDKFPISRPNLTFSTLTVSNMSPEDSSIYLCSATGTGNYGYTFGSGTRLTVV.

This clonotype has a handful of counts. The chain has TRBV7-6 and TRBJ2-7; TRBD1 might be the D (6 bases). Germline CDR1 reads SGHVS; CDR2 reads FNYEAQ. The V end lost 4 bases, the J end lost 9 bases, and 19 bases lay between the germline ends. The CDR3 covers 14 residues. Written as DNA, the CDR3 is TGTGCCAGCAGCTCACAGGGCGATTACGAGGCGCAGTACTTC. Translating it yields CASSSQGDYEAQYF.

CDR3 coding DNA: TGTGCCAGCCTGTCGCTTAGCTCCTACAATGAGCAGTTCTTC. It is translated as CASLSLSSYNEQFF. The V gene is TRBV6-2 or TRBV6-3, the J gene TRBJ2-1; D ambiguous. The CDR3 loop spans 14 amino acids. Trimming left V 8 bases short and J 0 bases short, with 11 bases between. Germline V CDR1 and CDR2: MNHEY, SVGEGT.

This clonotype was observed a handful of times. The chain joins TRBV4-2 to TRBJ2-3; D gene ambiguous. V was trimmed by 1 base and J by 4 bases, leaving 3 bases between them. Germline CDR1 and CDR2: LGHNA and YNFKEQ. The CDR3 has 12 amino acids. The CDR3 bases are TGTGCCAGCAGCCAAGTACCAGATACGCAGTATTTT. Protein: CASSQVPDTQYF.

This clonotype was detected a few times. The rearrangement uses TRBV27 and TRBJ2-5; D may be TRBD1 (6 bases). The V and J ends lost 1 base and 3 bases respectively, with 9 bases between them. Germline CDR1 is MNHEY and CDR2 is SMNVEV (reference sequence). CDR3 length: 14 residues. The CDR3 DNA follows: TGTGCCAGCAGTTTATATTACAGGGAAGAGACCCAGTACTTC. Its translation: CASSLYYREETQYF.

The table lists this clonotype with a few counts. The chain is built from TRBV13 and TRBJ1-1; D is unclear. The CDR3 covers 15 residues. CDR1 PRHDT and CDR2 FYEKMQ come from the germline V gene (reference sequence). Trimming left V 5 bases short and J 5 bases short, with 18 bases between. The CDR3 sequence: CASSPRHLGGTEAFF. The DNA for the CDR3 is TGTGCCAGCAGCCCTAGGCACCTAGGCGGGACTGAAGCTTTCTTT. The entire variable domain, with the rest obtained from reference TRBV13 and TRBJ1-1, is as follows: AAGVIQSPRHLIKEKRETATLKCYPIPRHDTVYWYQQGPGQDPQFLISFYEKMQSDKGSIPDRFSAQQFSDYHSELNMSSLELGDSALYFCASSPRHLGGTEAFFGQGTRLTVV.